The clone carrying this TCR beta chain was found once. CDR3 length: 14 amino acids. Germline-derived CDR1 and CDR2 are KGHDR and SFDVKD. The V and J ends lost 1 base and 6 bases respectively, with 11 bases between them. This entry is derived from a study of control samples from healthy donors and cancer patients. TCRdb's copy holds only in-frame clones and misses some; the assay was immunoSEQ multiplex PCR. The table lists some 150,000 clones, around 94% of them singletons. The chain employs TRBV24-1 and TRBJ1-2, with D perhaps TRBD1 (5 bases). This clonotype originated in a man aged 40-49 years in good health. The sequenced sample consisted of blood. CDR3 nucleotides: TGTGCCACCAGTGATTTAACAGGAACGGATGGCTACACCTTC. It is translated as CATSDLTGTDGYTF.